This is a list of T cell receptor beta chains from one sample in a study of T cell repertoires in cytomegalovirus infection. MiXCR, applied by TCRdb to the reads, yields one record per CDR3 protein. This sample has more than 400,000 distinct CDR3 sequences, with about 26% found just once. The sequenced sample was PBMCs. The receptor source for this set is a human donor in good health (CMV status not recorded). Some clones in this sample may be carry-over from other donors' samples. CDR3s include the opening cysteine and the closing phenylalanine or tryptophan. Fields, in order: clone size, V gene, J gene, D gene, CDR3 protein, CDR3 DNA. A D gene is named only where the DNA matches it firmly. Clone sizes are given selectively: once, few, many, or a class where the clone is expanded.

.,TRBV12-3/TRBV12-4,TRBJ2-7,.,CASSPLSFYEQYF,TGTGCCAGCAGTCCGCTGTCCTTCTACGAGCAGTACTTC
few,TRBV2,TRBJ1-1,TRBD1,CASSEGQGWFTEAFF,TGTGCCAGCAGTGAGGGACAGGGGTGGTTCACTGAAGCTTTCTTT
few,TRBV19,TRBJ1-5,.,CASSASSDQPQHF,TGTGCCAGTAGTGCAAGCTCTGATCAGCCCCAGCATTTT
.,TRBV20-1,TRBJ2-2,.,CSARDLLANTGELFF,TGCAGTGCTAGAGATCTGCTGGCGAACACCGGGGAGCTGTTTTTT
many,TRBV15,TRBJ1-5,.,CATSRAGGNQPQHF,TGTGCCACCAGCAGAGCGGGGGGGAATCAGCCCCAGCATTTT
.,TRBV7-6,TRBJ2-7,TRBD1,CASSLGSGQGLHEQYF,TGTGCCAGCAGCTTAGGCTCGGGACAGGGGTTACACGAGCAGTACTTC
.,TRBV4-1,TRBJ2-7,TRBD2,CASSHPGLAYEQYF,TGCGCCAGCAGCCACCCGGGACTAGCCTACGAGCAGTACTTC
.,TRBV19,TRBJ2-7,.,CASSQVTSSYEQYF,TGTGCCAGTAGCCAGGTTACATCCTCCTACGAGCAGTACTTC
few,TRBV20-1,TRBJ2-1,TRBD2,CSATGTSGIGPYNEQFF,TGCAGTGCCACCGGGACTAGCGGGATAGGCCCCTACAATGAGCAGTTCTTC
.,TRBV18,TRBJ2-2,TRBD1,CASSPRDRGGITGELFF,TGTGCCAGCTCACCAAGAGACAGGGGTGGTATCACCGGGGAGCTGTTTTTT
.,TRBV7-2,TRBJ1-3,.,CASSQRRRDSGNTIYF,TGTGCCAGCAGCCAAAGGCGACGAGACTCTGGAAACACCATATATTTT